The 5 T cell receptor beta chains reported below all come from one sample, sequenced in a study of cytotoxic CD8 clonotypes in ibrutinib-treated CLL (dated by TCRdb to 2020 to 2023). Preparation of the library involved the immunoSEQ multiplex PCR assay. What TCRdb holds here is the immuneACCESS table cut down to in-frame rearrangements. Part of the clones is not present; checked against another copy, under half of the missing clones reflect an unresolved V gene, and the others are unexplained. The sample table contains about 85,000 clones; only one count was recorded for roughly 77% of them. The ten largest clonotypes hold more than 4.5% of the sample. The meaning of the sample's time point label: about twelve months on ibrutinib. Material: PBMCs, obtained after 12 months of ibrutinib treatment. The receptors stem from a human donor with chronic lymphocytic leukemia.

The chain uses TRBV7-6 and TRBJ1-2, with D possibly TRBD1 on 5 matching bases. Trimming took 5 bases from V and 2 from J, leaving 9 bases between them. Germline V gene lookup returns CDR1 SGHVS and CDR2 FNYEAQ. This CDR3 comprises 13 residues. The CDR3, as DNA: TGTGCCAGCAGCCCGGGACGAAACTATGGCTACACCTTC. It is translated as CASSPGRNYGYTF.

The chain joins TRBV5-1 to TRBJ2-3; TRBD2 is a possible D gene (5 bases). Trimming took 4 bases from V and 4 from J, leaving 7 bases between them. Germline V gene sequence: CDR1 SGHRS, CDR2 YFSETQ. The CDR3 is 12 amino acids. DNA of the CDR3: TGCGCCAGCAGCCTAGCTCCAGATACGCAGTATTTT. It yields the protein CASSLAPDTQYF. The whole variable domain, filled in from reference TRBV5-1 and TRBJ2-3, reads KAGVTQTPRYLIKTRGQQVTLSCSPISGHRSVSWYQQTPGQGLQFLFEYFSETQRNKGNFPGRFSGRQFSNSRSEMNVSTLELGDSALYLCASSLAPDTQYFGPGTRLTVL.

V usage is TRBV7-2 and J usage is TRBJ2-5; the D gene is possibly TRBD1 (5 bases). Trimming cost V 1 base and J 2 bases, with 11 bases left between them. CDR1 is SGHTA, CDR2 FQGNSA, per germline. The CDR3 is 15 residues long. As DNA, the CDR3 is TGTGCCAGCAGCTTAGGGGCAGGGCCTCAAGAGACCCAGTACTTC. Its protein product is CASSLGAGPQETQYF. The full variable domain, its missing parts supplied by reference TRBV7-2 and TRBJ2-5, is GAGVSQSPSNKVTEKGKDVELRCDPISGHTALYWYRQSLGQGLEFLIYFQGNSAPDKSGLPSDRFSAERTGGSVSTLTIQRTQQEDSAVYLCASSLGAGPQETQYFGPGTRLLVL.

This clone is a singleton in its sample. The chain carries TRBV14 and TRBJ1-2, with 9 bases matching TRBD1. This CDR3 comprises 15 residues. In germline, CDR1 is SGHDN, CDR2 FVKESK. After removal of 1 base from V and 4 bases from J, the junction contained 4 bases not matched to a gene. CDR3 sequence: CASSQGRGQGYGYTF. The CDR3 DNA reads as TGTGCCAGCAGCCAAGGGAGGGGACAGGGCTATGGCTACACCTTC.

The V call is TRBV20-1, the J call TRBJ2-5, with D possibly TRBD1 on 6 matching bases. Trimming stripped 8 bases from V and 5 bases from J, with 12 bases between. The CDR3 runs to 11 residues. Germline lookup yields CDR1 DFQATT and CDR2 SNEGSKA (reference sequence). CDR3 amino acids: CSPQGRETQYF. CDR3 coding DNA: TGCAGTCCCCAGGGGCGGGAGACCCAGTACTTC.